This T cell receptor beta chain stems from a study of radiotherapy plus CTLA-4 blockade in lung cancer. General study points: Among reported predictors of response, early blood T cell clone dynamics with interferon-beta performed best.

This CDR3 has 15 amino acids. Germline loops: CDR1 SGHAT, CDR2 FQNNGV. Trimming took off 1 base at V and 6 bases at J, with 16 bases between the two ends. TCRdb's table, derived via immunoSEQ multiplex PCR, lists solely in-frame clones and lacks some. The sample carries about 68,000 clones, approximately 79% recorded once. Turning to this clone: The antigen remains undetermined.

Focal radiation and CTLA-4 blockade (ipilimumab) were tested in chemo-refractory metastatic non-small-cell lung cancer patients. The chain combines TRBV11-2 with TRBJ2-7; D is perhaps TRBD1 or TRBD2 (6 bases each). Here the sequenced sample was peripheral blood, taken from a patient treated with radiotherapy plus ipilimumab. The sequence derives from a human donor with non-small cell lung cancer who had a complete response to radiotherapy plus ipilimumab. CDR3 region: CASSLASIRGLEQYF. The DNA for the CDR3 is TGTGCCAGCAGCTTAGCTTCGATCCGGGGGCTCGAGCAGTACTTC.